This T cell receptor beta chain emerged from a study of human T cells and chemical hapten exposure. Study overall: Mainly, slight library volume differences in the pool made TCR yields vary.

Study-wide results and limits: TCRs above 1 in 1000 frequency did not change with DPC sensitization.

This clonotype was observed at least ten times. The antigen remains unidentified. CDR1 and CDR2 (germline): SGHRS, YFSETQ. The CDR3 length is 13 residues. V lost 5 bases and J 5 bases, leaving 11 bases between the germline ends. Time point: healthy volunteer bleed at 6 weeks. Someone pulled total RNA out of unfractionated whole blood. The library attached unique molecular identifiers to individual cDNA molecules. TCRdb reprocessed the RACE reads with MiXCR, giving one entry per CDR3 protein. This sample has fewer than 50,000 distinct CDR3 sequences, with 3.7% found just once. The TCR originated in a human donor in good health. Some clones in this sample may be carry-over from other donors' samples. The chain carries TRBV5-1 and TRBJ2-1, with D perhaps TRBD2 (6 bases). The material sequenced was whole blood. CDR3: CASRDLANNEQFF. The CDR3 coding sequence is TGCGCCAGCAGGGATCTAGCGAACAATGAGCAGTTCTTC.